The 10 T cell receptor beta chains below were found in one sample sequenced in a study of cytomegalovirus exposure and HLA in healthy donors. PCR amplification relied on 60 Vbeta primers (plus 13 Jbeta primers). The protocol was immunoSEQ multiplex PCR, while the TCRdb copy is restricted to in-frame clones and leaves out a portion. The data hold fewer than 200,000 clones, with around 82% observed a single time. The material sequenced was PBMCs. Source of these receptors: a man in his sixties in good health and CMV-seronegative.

The CDR3 DNA sequence: TGTGCCAGCGAGGTAGTCTACTATGGCTACACCTTC. It translates to CASEVVYYGYTF. The gene calls are TRBV7-9 and TRBJ1-2, with D unresolved. Trimming pared 8 bases from V and 3 bases from J, leaving 10 bases between. Germline lookup yields CDR1 SEHNR and CDR2 FQNEAQ (reference sequence). CDR3 length: 12 amino acids.

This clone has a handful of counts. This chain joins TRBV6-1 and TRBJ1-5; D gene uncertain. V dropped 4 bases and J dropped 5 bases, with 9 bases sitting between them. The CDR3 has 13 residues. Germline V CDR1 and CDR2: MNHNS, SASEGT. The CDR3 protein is CASSGSYDQPQHF. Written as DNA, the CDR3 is TGTGCCAGCAGTGGGAGTTACGATCAGCCCCAGCATTTT.

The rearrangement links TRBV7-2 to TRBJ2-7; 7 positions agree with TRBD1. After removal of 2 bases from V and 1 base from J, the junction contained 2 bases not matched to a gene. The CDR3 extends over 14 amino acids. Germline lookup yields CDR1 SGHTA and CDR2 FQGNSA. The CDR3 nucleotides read TGTGCCAGCAGCTTACAGGGGGTATCCTACGAGCAGTACTTC. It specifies CASSLQGVSYEQYF.

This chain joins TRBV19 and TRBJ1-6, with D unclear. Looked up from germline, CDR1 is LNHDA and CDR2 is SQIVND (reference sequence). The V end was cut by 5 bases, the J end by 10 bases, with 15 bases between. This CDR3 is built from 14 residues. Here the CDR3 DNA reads TGTGCCAGTAGTGGCGACACCAGGAACTCACCCCTCCACTTT. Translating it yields CASSGDTRNSPLHF.

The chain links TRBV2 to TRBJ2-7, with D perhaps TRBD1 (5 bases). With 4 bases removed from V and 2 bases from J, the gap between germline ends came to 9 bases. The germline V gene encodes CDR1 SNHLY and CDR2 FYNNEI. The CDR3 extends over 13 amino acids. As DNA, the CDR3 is TGTGCCAGCAGTGTTGACAGCACCTACGAGCAGTACTTC. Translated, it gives CASSVDSTYEQYF.

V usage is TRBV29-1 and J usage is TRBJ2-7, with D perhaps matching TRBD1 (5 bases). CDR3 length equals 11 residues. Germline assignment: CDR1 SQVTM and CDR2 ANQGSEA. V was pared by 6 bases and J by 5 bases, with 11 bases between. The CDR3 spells CSVDRGDEQYF. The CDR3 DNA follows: TGCAGCGTCGACAGAGGAGACGAGCAGTACTTC.

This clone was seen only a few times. The CDR3: CASDRDRSSGYTF. In DNA form, the CDR3 reads TGTGCCAGCGACCGGGACAGGTCCTCCGGCTACACCTTC. The chain joins TRBV6-1 to TRBJ1-2; TRBD1 agrees at 8 bases. Germline V lookup: CDR1 MNHNS, CDR2 SASEGT. This CDR3 has 13 amino acids. After removal of 8 bases from V and 8 bases from J, the junction contained 10 bases not matched to a gene.

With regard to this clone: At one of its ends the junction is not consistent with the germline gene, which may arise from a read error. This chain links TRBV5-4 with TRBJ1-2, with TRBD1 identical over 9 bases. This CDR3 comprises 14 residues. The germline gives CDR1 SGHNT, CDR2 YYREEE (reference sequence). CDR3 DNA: TGTGCCAGCAGCTTTGGGACAGGGTTGAGTGGCTACCCCTTC. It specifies CASSFGTGLSGYPF.

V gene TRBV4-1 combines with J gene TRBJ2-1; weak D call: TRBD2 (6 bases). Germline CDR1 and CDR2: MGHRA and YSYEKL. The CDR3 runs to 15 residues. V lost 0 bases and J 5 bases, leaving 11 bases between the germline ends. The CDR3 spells CASSQEGGVHNEQFF. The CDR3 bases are TGCGCCAGCAGCCAAGAGGGGGGAGTCCACAATGAGCAGTTCTTC.

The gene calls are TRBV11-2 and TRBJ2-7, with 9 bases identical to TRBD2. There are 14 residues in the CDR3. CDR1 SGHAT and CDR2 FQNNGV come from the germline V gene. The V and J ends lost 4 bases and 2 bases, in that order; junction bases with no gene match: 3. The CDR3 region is CASSSERGAYEQYF. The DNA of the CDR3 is TGTGCCAGCAGCTCCGAGCGGGGGGCCTACGAGCAGTACTTC.